Below, one T cell receptor beta chain is given with its context. Its antigen is not known. This entry belongs to a study of T cells in localized non-small cell lung cancer. Findings of the study overall: Turning up in adjacent lung were a median roughly 59 of the top 100 tumor clones.

Repertoires were generated with immunoSEQ multiplex PCR, while TCRdb's copy carries only in-frame clones and drops some. Here the sample spans about 4,400 clones, around a third being singletons. CDR3 length equals 15 residues. Germline V CDR1 and CDR2: LNHNV, YYDKDF (reference sequence). V was shortened by 3 bases and J by 5 bases, with 13 bases between the two germline ends. The V gene is TRBV15, the J gene TRBJ1-4; D is possibly TRBD1 (6 bases). Source: lung tumor tissue, taken before any cancer treatment. The clonotype comes from a man aged 40 to 75 with stage II squamous cell lung carcinoma. Here the CDR3 DNA reads TGTGCCACCAGCAGGAGACAGGAACAGAATGAAAAACTGTTTTTT. As protein: CATSRRQEQNEKLFF.